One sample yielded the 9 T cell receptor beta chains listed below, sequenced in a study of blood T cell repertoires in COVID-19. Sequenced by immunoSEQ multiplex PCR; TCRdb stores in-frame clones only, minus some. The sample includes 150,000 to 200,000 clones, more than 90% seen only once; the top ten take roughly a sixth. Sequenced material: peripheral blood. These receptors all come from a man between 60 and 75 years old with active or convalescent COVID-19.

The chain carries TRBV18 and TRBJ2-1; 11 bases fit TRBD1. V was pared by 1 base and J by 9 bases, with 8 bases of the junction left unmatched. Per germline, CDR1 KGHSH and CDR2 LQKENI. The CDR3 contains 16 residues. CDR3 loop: CASSPRGQGASGEQFF. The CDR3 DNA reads TGTGCCAGCTCACCACGCGGACAGGGGGCGTCGGGTGAGCAGTTCTTC.

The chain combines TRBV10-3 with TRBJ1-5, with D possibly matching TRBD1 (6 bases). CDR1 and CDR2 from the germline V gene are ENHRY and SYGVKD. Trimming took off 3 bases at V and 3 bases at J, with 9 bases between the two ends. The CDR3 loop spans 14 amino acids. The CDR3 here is CAISEQGINQPQHF. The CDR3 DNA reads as TGTGCCATCAGTGAACAGGGTATCAATCAGCCCCAGCATTTT.

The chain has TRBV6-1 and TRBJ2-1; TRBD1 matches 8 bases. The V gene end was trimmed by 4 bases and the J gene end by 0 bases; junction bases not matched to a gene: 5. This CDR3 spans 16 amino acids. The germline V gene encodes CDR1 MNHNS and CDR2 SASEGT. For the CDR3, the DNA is TGTGCCAGCAGTGGGAGGACAGGGAGCTCCTACAATGAGCAGTTCTTC. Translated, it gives CASSGRTGSSYNEQFF.

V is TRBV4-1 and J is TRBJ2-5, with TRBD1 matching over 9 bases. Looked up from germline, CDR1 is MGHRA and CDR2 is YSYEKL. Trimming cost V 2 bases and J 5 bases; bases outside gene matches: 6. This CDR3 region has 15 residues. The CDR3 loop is CASSQSTGGGETQYF. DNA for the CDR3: TGCGCCAGCAGCCAATCTACAGGGGGCGGCGAGACCCAGTACTTC.

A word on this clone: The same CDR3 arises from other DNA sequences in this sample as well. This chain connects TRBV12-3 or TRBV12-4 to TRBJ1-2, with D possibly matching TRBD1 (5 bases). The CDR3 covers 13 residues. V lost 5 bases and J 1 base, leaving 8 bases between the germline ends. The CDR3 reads CASSLQGNYGYTF. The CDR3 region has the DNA TGTGCCAGCAGTCTGCAGGGTAACTATGGCTACACCTTC.

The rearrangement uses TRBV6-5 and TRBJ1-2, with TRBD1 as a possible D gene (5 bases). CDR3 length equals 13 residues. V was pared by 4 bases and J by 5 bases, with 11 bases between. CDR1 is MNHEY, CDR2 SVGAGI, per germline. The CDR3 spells CASSSREGYGYTF. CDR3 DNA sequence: TGTGCCAGCAGTTCGCGGGAGGGGTATGGCTACACCTTC.

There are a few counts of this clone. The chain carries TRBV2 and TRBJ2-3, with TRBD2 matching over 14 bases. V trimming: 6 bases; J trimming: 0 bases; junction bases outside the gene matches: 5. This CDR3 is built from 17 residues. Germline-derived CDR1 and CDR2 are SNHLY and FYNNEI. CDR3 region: CASSGTSGSPSTDTQYF. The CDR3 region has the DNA TGTGCCAGCAGCGGGACTAGCGGGAGCCCAAGCACAGATACGCAGTATTTT.

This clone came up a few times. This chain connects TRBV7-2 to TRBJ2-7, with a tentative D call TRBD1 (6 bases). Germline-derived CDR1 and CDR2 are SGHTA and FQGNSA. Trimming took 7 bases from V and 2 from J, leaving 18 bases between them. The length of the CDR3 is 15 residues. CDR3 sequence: CASTRGGPVAYEQYF. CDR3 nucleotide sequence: TGTGCCAGCACTCGAGGGGGACCAGTGGCCTACGAGCAGTACTTC.

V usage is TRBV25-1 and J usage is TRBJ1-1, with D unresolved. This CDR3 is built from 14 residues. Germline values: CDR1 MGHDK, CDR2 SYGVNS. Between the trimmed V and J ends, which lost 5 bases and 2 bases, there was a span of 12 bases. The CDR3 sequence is CASSSYFHNTEAFF. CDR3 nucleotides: TGTGCCAGCAGTTCCTACTTCCATAACACTGAAGCTTTCTTT.